Following are 21 T cell receptor beta chains from one sample sequenced in a study of cytomegalovirus exposure and HLA in healthy donors. A multiplex PCR was run with 60 Vbeta primers and 13 Jbeta primers. Only in-frame clones appear in the TCRdb table, and some are missing; sequencing was by immunoSEQ multiplex PCR. In the table there are some 130,000 clones, more than 70% of which are singletons. The sequenced material came from PBMCs. The origin of the receptors is a man between 40 and 49 years old in good health and CMV-seronegative.

V gene TRBV7-2 combines with J gene TRBJ2-4; possibly TRBD1 for D (6 bases). Deletions cut 0 bases from V and 7 bases from J, with 13 bases between. This CDR3 contains 15 residues. CDR1 and CDR2 (germline): SGHTA, FQGNSA. The CDR3 coding sequence is TGTGCCAGCAGCTTAGCGGGGGCCTCGATCAACATTCAGTACTTC. Amino acid sequence: CASSLAGASINIQYF.

The chain carries TRBV5-1 and TRBJ1-1; D ambiguous. V lost 1 base to trimming and J lost 8 bases, with 9 bases between them. From germline, CDR1 is SGHRS and CDR2 YFSETQ. The CDR3 contains 12 residues. The CDR3 DNA follows: TGCGCCAGCAGCTTGATTGGAGGGGAAGCTTTCTTT. Translated: CASSLIGGEAFF.

This clone was detected a few times. This chain connects TRBV10-3 to TRBJ2-1; tentatively, D is TRBD2 (7 bases). The CDR3 totals 14 residues. Germline lookup yields CDR1 ENHRY and CDR2 SYGVKD. V was trimmed by 3 bases and J by 10 bases, leaving 16 bases between them. CDR3: CAISESRKGGEQFF. CDR3 DNA: TGTGCCATCAGTGAATCACGGAAGGGGGGGGAGCAGTTCTTC.

J is TRBJ1-2 and V is TRBV6-5, with D possibly matching TRBD1 (6 bases). The CDR3 extends over 14 amino acids. The germline V gene encodes CDR1 MNHEY and CDR2 SVGAGI. With 6 bases removed from V and 4 bases from J, the gap between germline ends came to 15 bases. The CDR3 DNA reads TGTGCCAGCAGACAGTCCGACAGGTCCTATGGCTACACCTTC. As protein: CASRQSDRSYGYTF.

The chain couples TRBV30 to TRBJ1-3; tentative D call: TRBD1 (6 bases). CDR1 is GTSNPN and CDR2 is SVGIG in the germline V gene (reference sequence). The CDR3 is made up of 13 amino acids. With 2 bases removed from V and 4 bases from J, the gap between germline ends came to 9 bases. CDR3 nucleotides: TGTGCCTGGAGTCCGGGACAAGGAAACACCATATATTTT. It yields the protein CAWSPGQGNTIYF.

This sequence joins TRBV6-6 and TRBJ1-5, with D perhaps matching TRBD1 (6 bases). Trimming took off 8 bases at V and 0 bases at J, with 14 bases between the two ends. The CDR3 sequence is 15 residues long. Germline V gene sequence: CDR1 MNHNY, CDR2 SVGAGI (reference sequence). The CDR3 bases are TGTGCCAGCCGATCGGACAGATATAGCAATCAGCCCCAGCATTTT. Its protein product is CASRSDRYSNQPQHF.

This clone was seen only once. The J gene is TRBJ1-3, the V gene TRBV19; D remains ambiguous. The CDR3 totals 13 residues. Trimming stripped 6 bases from V and 8 bases from J, with 14 bases between. Germline V lookup: CDR1 LNHDA, CDR2 SQIVND (reference sequence). The CDR3 spells CASSEWSGDTIYF. The CDR3 DNA is TGTGCCAGTAGCGAGTGGTCCGGAGACACCATATATTTT.

This chain connects TRBV19 to TRBJ2-1, with D possibly matching TRBD1 (6 bases). The CDR3 spans 16 residues. The germline V gene encodes CDR1 LNHDA and CDR2 SQIVND (reference sequence). Trimming removed 5 bases at V and 0 bases at J, with 14 bases between. The DNA for the CDR3 is TGTGCCAGTAGTTCCCTAGGGGGAAGCTCCTACAATGAGCAGTTCTTC. This codes for CASSSLGGSSYNEQFF.

The chain has TRBV29-1 and TRBJ2-7; 11 nucleotides agree with TRBD1. The V gene end was trimmed by 7 bases and the J gene end by 5 bases; junction bases not matched to a gene: 7. The CDR3 spans 13 residues. Germline assignment: CDR1 SQVTM and CDR2 ANQGSEA. This chain's CDR3 is CSGWDRGSHEQYF. The CDR3 DNA reads TGCAGCGGCTGGGACAGGGGGTCCCACGAGCAGTACTTC.

This chain joins TRBV2 and TRBJ2-5, with TRBD1 as a possible D gene (6 bases). The V gene lost 3 bases and the J gene lost 4 bases, with 6 bases spanning the gap. Germline-derived CDR1 and CDR2 are SNHLY and FYNNEI. The CDR3 runs 12 residues. The CDR3 DNA follows: TGTGCCAGCAGTGACAGGGGAGAGACCCAGTACTTC. This translates into CASSDRGETQYF.

The chain couples TRBV29-1 to TRBJ2-5, with a possible D match to TRBD1 (5 bases). Per germline, CDR1 SQVTM and CDR2 ANQGSEA. The V gene lost 6 bases and the J gene lost 1 base, with 9 bases spanning the gap. The CDR3 length is 12 residues. The CDR3 sequence is CSVSGAQETQYF. The CDR3 DNA follows: TGCAGCGTGTCTGGGGCCCAAGAGACCCAGTACTTC.

The chain carries TRBV2 and TRBJ1-2, with 7 bases identical to TRBD1. The CDR3 has 14 residues. Germline lookup yields CDR1 SNHLY and CDR2 FYNNEI. Trimming cost V 6 bases and J 0 bases; bases outside gene matches: 4. The CDR3 DNA is TGTGCCAGCAGAGGGGGCGCTCCTAACTATGGCTACACCTTC. It yields the protein CASRGGAPNYGYTF. The whole variable domain, remainder taken from reference TRBV2 and TRBJ1-2, is EPEVTQTPSHQVTQMGQEVILRCVPISNHLYFYWYRQILGQKVEFLVSFYNNEISEKSEIFDDQFSVERPDGSNFTLKIRSTKLEDSAMYFCASRGGAPNYGYTFGSGTRLTVV.

V usage is TRBV18 and J usage is TRBJ1-4; 7 nucleotides agree with TRBD1. This CDR3 is built from 16 residues. Germline CDR1 KGHSH, CDR2 LQKENI. After removal of 3 bases from V and 0 bases from J, the junction contained 4 bases not matched to a gene. For the CDR3, the DNA is TGTGCCAGCTCACCGGGACAGCCTGCAACTAATGAAAAACTGTTTTTT. It is translated as CASSPGQPATNEKLFF.

The chain combines TRBV19 with TRBJ1-4; the match to TRBD1 covers 7 bases. CDR1 is LNHDA and CDR2 is SQIVND in the germline V gene (reference sequence). The CDR3 is 15 amino acids. V lost 7 bases, J lost 8 bases, and 13 bases stayed unmatched. CDR3 in amino acids: CASTEPTGSEEKLFF. CDR3 DNA: TGTGCCAGTACGGAGCCGACAGGGTCAGAGGAAAAACTGTTTTTT.

This rearrangement joins TRBV4-2 to TRBJ1-2, with D hard to call. Trimming took 0 bases from V and 4 from J, leaving 9 bases between them. Germline values: CDR1 LGHNA, CDR2 YNFKEQ. The CDR3 sequence is 14 residues long. The CDR3 region has the DNA TGTGCCAGCAGCCAAGATCTCACACCCTATGGCTACACCTTC. It encodes CASSQDLTPYGYTF.

This clone was detected only once. The V gene is TRBV2, the J gene TRBJ2-1, with 9 bases matching TRBD2. Germline trimming cut 8 bases from V and 2 bases from J; bases unmatched to any gene: 4. CDR1 and CDR2 (germline): SNHLY, FYNNEI. This CDR3 is built from 14 residues. The CDR3 loop reads CASLASGTYNEQFF. CDR3 coding DNA: TGTGCCAGCCTGGCTAGCGGGACCTACAATGAGCAGTTCTTC. Supplemented by reference TRBV2 and TRBJ2-1, the full variable domain reads EPEVTQTPSHQVTQMGQEVILRCVPISNHLYFYWYRQILGQKVEFLVSFYNNEISEKSEIFDDQFSVERPDGSNFTLKIRSTKLEDSAMYFCASLASGTYNEQFFGPGTRLTVL.

The chain uses TRBV7-6 and TRBJ1-1, with TRBD1 as a possible D gene (6 bases). V lost 5 bases and J 8 bases, leaving 12 bases between the germline ends. Germline V lookup: CDR1 SGHVS, CDR2 FNYEAQ. The CDR3 covers 12 residues. For the CDR3, the DNA is TGTGCCAGCAGCGCACAGGGAGCCGAAGCTTTCTTT. Encoded protein: CASSAQGAEAFF.

V is TRBV4-1 and J is TRBJ2-7; 8 nucleotides align to TRBD1. Germline V gene sequence: CDR1 MGHRA, CDR2 YSYEKL. The CDR3 runs 16 residues. J lost 6 bases, V lost 0 bases, and 10 bases had no gene match. CDR3 bases: TGCGCCAGCAGCCAAGAATTCGGGCAGGGGGCTGTCGAGCAGTACTTC. It specifies CASSQEFGQGAVEQYF.

This clone was counted between two and nine times. CDR3 region: CASSRLAYEQYF. CDR3 sequence (DNA): TGTGCCAGCAGTCGCTTAGCCTACGAGCAGTACTTC. The chain couples TRBV2 to TRBJ2-7; D unclear. CDR1 and CDR2 (germline): SNHLY, FYNNEI. The CDR3 has 12 amino acids. V was pared by 5 bases and J by 2 bases, with 7 bases between.

The chain couples TRBV27 to TRBJ2-1, with D perhaps matching TRBD2 (6 bases). V lost 2 bases, J lost 9 bases, and 14 bases lay in between. Germline V gene lookup returns CDR1 MNHEY and CDR2 SMNVEV (reference sequence). The CDR3 has 14 residues. The CDR3 DNA sequence: TGTGCCAGCAGTTTAAGGCGGGATTGGGGTGAGCAGTTCTTC. This encodes CASSLRRDWGEQFF.

The V gene is TRBV28, the J gene TRBJ1-1; unclear D gene. CDR3 length equals 12 residues. The V end was cut by 4 bases, the J end by 5 bases, with 8 bases between. Germline-derived CDR1 and CDR2 are MDHEN and SYDVKM. For the CDR3, the DNA is TGTGCCAGCAGTTCCCCGGGGACTGAAGCTTTCTTT. Translating it yields CASSSPGTEAFF.